The clone carrying this TCR beta chain has only a few counts. Antigen: not known. From the 5' RACE reads, TCRdb called clonotypes with MiXCR, one entry per CDR3 protein. The sample lists 300,000 or so distinct CDR3 sequences; 8% to 9.5% were seen once. This entry comes from a study of identical twins. The CDR3 runs 15 residues. Germline-derived CDR1 and CDR2 are DFQATT and SNEGSKA (reference sequence). With 1 base clipped from V and 3 bases from J, the junction kept 6 bases outside the gene matches. Points from the study as a whole: Surplus twin overlap in beta out-of-frame sequences was less pronounced. These conclusions were based on statistical analysis (cross-sectional, not following the same donors).

This sample was also put to use in a study of yellow fever vaccine responses in identical twins.

V is TRBV20-1 and J is TRBJ2-7; the match to TRBD1 covers 10 bases. The TCR comes from a woman between 18 and 29 years old in good health. The specimen was CD8+ T cells sorted from blood. DNA for the CDR3: TGCAGTGCTAGAGTGGTCGGGACAGGGGACTACGAGCAGTACTTC. Translating it yields CSARVVGTGDYEQYF.